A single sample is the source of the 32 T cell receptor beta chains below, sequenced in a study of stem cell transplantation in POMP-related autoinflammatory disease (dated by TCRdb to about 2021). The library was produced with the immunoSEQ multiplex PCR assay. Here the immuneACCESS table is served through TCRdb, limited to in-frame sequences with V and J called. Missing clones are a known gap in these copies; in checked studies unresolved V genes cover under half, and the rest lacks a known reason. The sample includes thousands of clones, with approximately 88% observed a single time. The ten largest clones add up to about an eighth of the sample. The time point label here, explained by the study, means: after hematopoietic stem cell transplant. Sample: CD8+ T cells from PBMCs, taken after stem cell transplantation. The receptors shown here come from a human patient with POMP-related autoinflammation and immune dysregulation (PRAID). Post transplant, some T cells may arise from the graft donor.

The CDR3 nucleotides read TGTGCCAGCAGTGAATGGGGACAGGGTAAGGGAAACATTCAGTACTTC. The encoded protein is CASSEWGQGKGNIQYF. This sequence joins TRBV6-1 and TRBJ2-4, with 9 bases matching TRBD1. Germline V gene sequence: CDR1 MNHNS, CDR2 SASEGT. Trimming took 2 bases from V and 6 from J; bases not matched to a gene: 8. The CDR3 sequence is 16 residues long.

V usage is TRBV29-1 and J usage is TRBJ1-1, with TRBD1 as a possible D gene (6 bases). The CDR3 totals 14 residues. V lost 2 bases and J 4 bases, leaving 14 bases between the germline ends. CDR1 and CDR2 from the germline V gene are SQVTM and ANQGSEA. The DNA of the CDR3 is TGCAGCGTTGAACCCCTGACAGGAGGCACTGAAGCTTTCTTT. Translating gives CSVEPLTGGTEAFF. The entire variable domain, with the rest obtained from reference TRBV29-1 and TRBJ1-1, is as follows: SAVISQKPSRDICQRGTSLTIQCQVDSQVTMMFWYRQQPGQSLTLIATANQGSEATYESGFVIDKFPISRPNLTFSTLTVSNMSPEDSSIYLCSVEPLTGGTEAFFGQGTRLTVV.

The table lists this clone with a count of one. Here the CDR3 DNA reads TGCAGCGTTGACCGGGACAGCTATTTT. It is translated as CSVDRDSYF. This sequence joins TRBV29-1 and TRBJ2-3, with 7 bases lining up with TRBD1. This CDR3 region has 9 residues. Germline CDR1 SQVTM, CDR2 ANQGSEA. Germline trimming cut 3 bases from V and 15 bases from J; bases unmatched to any gene: 3.

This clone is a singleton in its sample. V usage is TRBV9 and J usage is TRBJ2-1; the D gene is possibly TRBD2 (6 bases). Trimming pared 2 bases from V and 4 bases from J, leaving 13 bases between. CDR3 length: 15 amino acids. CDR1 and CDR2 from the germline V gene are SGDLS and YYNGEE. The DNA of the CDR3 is TGTGCCAGCAGCGTTACCCTTAGCGGATACAATGAGCAGTTCTTC. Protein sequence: CASSVTLSGYNEQFF.

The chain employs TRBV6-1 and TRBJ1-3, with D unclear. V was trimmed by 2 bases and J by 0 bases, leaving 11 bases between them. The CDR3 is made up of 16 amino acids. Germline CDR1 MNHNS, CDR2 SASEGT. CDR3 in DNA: TGTGCCAGCAGTGAACTAGTGGCCTACTCTGGAAACACCATATATTTT. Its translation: CASSELVAYSGNTIYF.

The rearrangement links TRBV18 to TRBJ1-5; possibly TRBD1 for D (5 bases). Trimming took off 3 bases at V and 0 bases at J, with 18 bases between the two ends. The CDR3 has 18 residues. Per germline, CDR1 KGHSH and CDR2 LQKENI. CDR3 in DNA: TGTGCCAGCTCACCTAGTCCCGGGGCAACGAATAGCAATCAGCCCCAGCATTTT. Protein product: CASSPSPGATNSNQPQHF.

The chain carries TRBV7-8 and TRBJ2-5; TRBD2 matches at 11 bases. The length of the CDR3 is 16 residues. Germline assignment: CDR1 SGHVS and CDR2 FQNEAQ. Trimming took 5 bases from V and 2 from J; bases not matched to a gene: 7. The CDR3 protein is CASSTRLAGIQETQYF. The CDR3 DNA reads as TGTGCCAGCAGCACCCGACTAGCGGGGATACAAGAGACCCAGTACTTC. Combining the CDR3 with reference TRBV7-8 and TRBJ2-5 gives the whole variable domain GAGVSQSPRYKVAKRGQDVALRCDPISGHVSLFWYQQALGQGPEFLTYFQNEAQLDKSGLPSDRFFAERPEGSVSTLKIQRTQQEDSAVYLCASSTRLAGIQETQYFGPGTRLLVL.

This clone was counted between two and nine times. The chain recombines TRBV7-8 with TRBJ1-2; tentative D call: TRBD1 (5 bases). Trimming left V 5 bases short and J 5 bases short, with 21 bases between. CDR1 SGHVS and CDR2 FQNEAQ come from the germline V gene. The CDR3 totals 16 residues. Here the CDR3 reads CASSELGVGYFYGYTF. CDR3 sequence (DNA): TGTGCCAGCAGCGAACTGGGGGTAGGGTATTTTTATGGCTACACCTTC. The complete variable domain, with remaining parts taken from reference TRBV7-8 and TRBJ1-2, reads GAGVSQSPRYKVAKRGQDVALRCDPISGHVSLFWYQQALGQGPEFLTYFQNEAQLDKSGLPSDRFFAERPEGSVSTLKIQRTQQEDSAVYLCASSELGVGYFYGYTFGSGTRLTVV.

This CDR3 is CASSLDVRGNSPLHF. The CDR3 DNA sequence: TGTGCCAGCAGCTTAGATGTACGGGGTAATTCACCCCTCCACTTT. The gene calls are TRBV7-9 and TRBJ1-6; D not resolved. CDR1 and CDR2 (germline): SEHNR, FQNEAQ (reference sequence). Deletions cut 1 base from V and 6 bases from J, with 10 bases between. The CDR3 length is 15 residues.

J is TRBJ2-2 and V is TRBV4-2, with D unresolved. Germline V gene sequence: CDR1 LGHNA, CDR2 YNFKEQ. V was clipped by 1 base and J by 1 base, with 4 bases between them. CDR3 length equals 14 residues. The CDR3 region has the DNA TGTGCCAGCAGCCAAGGGGAGAACACCGGGGAGCTGTTTTTT. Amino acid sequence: CASSQGENTGELFF.

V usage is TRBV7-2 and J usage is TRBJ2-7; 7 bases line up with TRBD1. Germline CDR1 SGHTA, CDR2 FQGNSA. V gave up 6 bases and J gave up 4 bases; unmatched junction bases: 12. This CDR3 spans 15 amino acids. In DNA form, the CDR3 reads TGTGCCAGCAGTCGTAAAGTGACAGGGAAATACGAGCAGTACTTC. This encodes CASSRKVTGKYEQYF.

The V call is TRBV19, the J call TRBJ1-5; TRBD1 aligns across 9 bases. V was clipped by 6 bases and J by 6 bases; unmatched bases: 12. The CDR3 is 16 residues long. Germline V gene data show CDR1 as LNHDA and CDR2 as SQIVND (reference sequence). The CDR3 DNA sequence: TGTGCCAGTAGCCTACTACCGGGACAGGGTCCTCAGCCCCAGCATTTT. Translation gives CASSLLPGQGPQPQHF.

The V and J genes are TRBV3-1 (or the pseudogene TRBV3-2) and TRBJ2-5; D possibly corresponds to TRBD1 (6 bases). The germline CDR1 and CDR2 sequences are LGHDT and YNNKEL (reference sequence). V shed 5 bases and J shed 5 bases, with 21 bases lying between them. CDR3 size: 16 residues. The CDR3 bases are TGTGCCAGCAGCGGGACAACTCCCATCTTCTCTGAGACCCAGTACTTC. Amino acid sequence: CASSGTTPIFSETQYF.

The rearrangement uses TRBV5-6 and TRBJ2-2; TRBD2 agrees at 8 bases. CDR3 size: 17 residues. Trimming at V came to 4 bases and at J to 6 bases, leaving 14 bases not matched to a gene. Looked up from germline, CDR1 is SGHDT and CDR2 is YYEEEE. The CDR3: CASSLWAGGARAGELFF. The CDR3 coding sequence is TGTGCCAGCAGCCTCTGGGCCGGGGGGGCTCGAGCCGGGGAGCTGTTTTTT.

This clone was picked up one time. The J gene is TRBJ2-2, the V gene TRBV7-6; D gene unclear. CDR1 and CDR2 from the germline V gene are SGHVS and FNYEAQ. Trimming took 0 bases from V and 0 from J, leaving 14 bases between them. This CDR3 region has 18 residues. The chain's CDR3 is CASSLALNVLTNTGELFF. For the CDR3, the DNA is TGTGCCAGCAGCTTAGCCCTCAATGTGTTAACGAACACCGGGGAGCTGTTTTTT. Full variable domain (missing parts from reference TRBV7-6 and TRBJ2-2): GAGVSQSPRYKVTKRGQDVALRCDPISGHVSLYWYRQALGQGPEFLTYFNYEAQQDKSGLPNDRFSAERPEGSISTLTIQRTEQRDSAMYRCASSLALNVLTNTGELFFGEGSRLTVL.

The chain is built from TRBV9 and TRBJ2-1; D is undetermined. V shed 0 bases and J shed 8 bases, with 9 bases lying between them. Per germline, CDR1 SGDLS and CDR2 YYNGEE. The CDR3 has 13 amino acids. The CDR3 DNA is TGTGCCAGCAGCGTAGCTCATGCAGATGAGCAGTTCTTC. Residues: CASSVAHADEQFF.

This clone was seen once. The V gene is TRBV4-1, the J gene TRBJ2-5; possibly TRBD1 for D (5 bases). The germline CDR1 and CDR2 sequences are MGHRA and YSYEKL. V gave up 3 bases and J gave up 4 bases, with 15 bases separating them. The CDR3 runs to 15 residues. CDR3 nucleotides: TGCGCCAGCAGCCACCCAGTGGGGCAGGGAGAGACCCAGTACTTC. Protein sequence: CASSHPVGQGETQYF.

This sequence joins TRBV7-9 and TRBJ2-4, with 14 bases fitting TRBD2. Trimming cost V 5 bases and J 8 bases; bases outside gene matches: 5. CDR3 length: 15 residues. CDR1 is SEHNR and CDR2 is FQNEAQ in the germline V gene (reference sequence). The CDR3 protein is CASSPGTSGSDIQYF. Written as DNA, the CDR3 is TGTGCCAGCAGCCCCGGGACTAGCGGGAGTGACATTCAGTACTTC.

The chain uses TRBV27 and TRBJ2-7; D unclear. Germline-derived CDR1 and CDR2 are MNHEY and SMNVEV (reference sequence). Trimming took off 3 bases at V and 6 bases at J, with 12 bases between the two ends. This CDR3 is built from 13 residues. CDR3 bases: TGTGCCAGCAGTTTCTCAGGTGTTAGCGAGCAGTACTTC. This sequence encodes CASSFSGVSEQYF.

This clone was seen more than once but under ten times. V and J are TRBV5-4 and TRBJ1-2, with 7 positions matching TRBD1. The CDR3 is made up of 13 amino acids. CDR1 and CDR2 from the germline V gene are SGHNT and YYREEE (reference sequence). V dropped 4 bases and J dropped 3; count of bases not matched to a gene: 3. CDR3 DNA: TGTGCCAGCAGCGGGGACAGTGACTATGGCTACACCTTC. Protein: CASSGDSDYGYTF.

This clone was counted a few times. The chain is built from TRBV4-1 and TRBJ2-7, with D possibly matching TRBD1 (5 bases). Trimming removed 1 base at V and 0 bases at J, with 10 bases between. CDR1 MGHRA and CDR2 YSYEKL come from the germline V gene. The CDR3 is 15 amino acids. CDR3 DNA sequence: TGCGCCAGCAGCCAAGGGGGCGCTAGCTCCTACGAGCAGTACTTC. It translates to CASSQGGASSYEQYF.

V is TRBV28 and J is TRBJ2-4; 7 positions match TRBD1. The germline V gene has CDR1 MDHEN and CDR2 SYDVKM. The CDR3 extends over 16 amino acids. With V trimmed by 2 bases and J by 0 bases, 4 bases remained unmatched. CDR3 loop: CASSLPRGTAKNIQYF. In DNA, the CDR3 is TGTGCCAGCAGTTTACCCAGGGGGACAGCCAAAAACATTCAGTACTTC.

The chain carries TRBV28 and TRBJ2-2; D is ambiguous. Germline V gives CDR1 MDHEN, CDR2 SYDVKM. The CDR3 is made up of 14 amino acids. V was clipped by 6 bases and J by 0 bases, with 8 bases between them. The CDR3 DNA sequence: TGTGCCAGCAGGCCGTATTCGAACACCGGGGAGCTGTTTTTT. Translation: CASRPYSNTGELFF.

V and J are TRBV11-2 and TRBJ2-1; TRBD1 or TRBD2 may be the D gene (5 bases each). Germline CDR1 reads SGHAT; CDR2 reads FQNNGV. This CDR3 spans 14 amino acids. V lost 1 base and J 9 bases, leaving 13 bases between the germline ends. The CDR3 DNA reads TGTGCCAGCAGCTTAGGAATCGGGGCGGGTGAGCAGTTCTTC. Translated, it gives CASSLGIGAGEQFF. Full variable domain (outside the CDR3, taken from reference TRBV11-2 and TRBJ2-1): EAGVAQSPRYKIIEKRQSVAFWCNPISGHATLYWYQQILGQGPKLLIQFQNNGVVDDSQLPKDRFSAERLKGVDSTLKIQPAKLEDSAVYLCASSLGIGAGEQFFGPGTRLTVL.

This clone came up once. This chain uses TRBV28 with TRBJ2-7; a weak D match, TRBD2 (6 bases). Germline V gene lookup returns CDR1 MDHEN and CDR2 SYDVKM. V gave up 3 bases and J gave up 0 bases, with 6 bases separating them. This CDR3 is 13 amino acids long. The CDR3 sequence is CASSLEGSYEQYF. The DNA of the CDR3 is TGTGCCAGCAGTTTGGAGGGCTCCTACGAGCAGTACTTC. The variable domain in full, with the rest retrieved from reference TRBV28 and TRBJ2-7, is DVKVTQSSRYLVKRTGEKVFLECVQDMDHENMFWYRQDPGLGLRLIYFSYDVKMKEKGDIPEGYSVSREKKERFSLILESASTNQTSMYLCASSLEGSYEQYFGPGTRLTVT.

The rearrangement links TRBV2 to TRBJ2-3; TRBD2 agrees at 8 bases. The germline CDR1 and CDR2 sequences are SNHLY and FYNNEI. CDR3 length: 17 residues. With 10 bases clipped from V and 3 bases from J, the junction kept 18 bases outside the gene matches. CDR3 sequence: CAIDTFTSGAETDTQYF. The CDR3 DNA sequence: TGTGCCATCGACACCTTCACTAGCGGAGCTGAGACAGATACGCAGTATTTT.

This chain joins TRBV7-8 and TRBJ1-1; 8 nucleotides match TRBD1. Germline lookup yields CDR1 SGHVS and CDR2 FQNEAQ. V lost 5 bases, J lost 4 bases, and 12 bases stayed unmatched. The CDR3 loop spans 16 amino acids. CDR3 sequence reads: CASSARVGQGATEAFF. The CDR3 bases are TGTGCCAGCAGCGCGCGTGTCGGCCAGGGGGCCACTGAAGCTTTCTTT.

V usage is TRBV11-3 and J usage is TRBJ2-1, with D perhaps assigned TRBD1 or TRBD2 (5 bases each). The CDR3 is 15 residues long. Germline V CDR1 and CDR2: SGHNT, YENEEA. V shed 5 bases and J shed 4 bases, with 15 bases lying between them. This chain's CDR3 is CASSPGTTAYNEQFF. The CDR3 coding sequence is TGTGCCAGCAGCCCTGGGACCACAGCGTACAATGAGCAGTTCTTC.

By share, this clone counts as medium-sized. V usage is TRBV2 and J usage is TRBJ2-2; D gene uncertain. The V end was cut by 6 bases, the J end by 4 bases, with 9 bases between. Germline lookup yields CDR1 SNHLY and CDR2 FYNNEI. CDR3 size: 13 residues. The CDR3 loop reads CASSPGITGELFF. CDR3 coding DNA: TGTGCCAGCAGCCCAGGTATCACCGGGGAGCTGTTTTTT.

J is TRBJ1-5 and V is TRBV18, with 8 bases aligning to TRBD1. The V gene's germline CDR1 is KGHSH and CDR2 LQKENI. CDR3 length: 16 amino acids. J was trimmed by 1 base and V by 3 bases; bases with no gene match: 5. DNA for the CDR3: TGTGCCAGCTCACCTGGGACAGGAGAAAGCAATCAGCCCCAGCATTTT. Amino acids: CASSPGTGESNQPQHF.

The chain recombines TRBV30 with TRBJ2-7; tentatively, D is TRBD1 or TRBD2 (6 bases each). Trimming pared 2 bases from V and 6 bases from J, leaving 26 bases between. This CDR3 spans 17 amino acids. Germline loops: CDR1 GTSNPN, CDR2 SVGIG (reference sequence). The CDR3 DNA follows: TGTGCCTGGAGTCTCCCCCCCGGGGGCGTCTTTGATGTCGAGCAGTACTTC. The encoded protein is CAWSLPPGGVFDVEQYF.

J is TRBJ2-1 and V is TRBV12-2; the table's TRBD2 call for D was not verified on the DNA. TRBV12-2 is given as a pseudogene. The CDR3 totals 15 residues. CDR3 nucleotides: TGTGCAAGTCGCTCCCGGAGTACAGCGGACAATGAGCAGTTCTTC. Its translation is CASRSRSTADNEQFF.